These 7 T cell receptor beta chains originate from one sample sequenced in a study of blood T cell repertoires in COVID-19. Clones were read by immunoSEQ multiplex PCR, and TCRdb kept only the in-frame ones, dropping some. The table lists 260,000 or so clones, 80% to 90% of them singletons, with 4.5% to 6.5% in the top ten. Material for sequencing was peripheral blood. The receptors were sampled from an older man with acute or convalescent COVID-19.

The rearrangement joins TRBV5-1 to TRBJ1-2; D unclear. Trimming removed 2 bases at V and 7 bases at J, with 18 bases between. This CDR3 contains 15 residues. Germline V gene lookup returns CDR1 SGHRS and CDR2 YFSETQ. CDR3 sequence: CASSLDASWRGGYTF. Here the CDR3 DNA reads TGCGCCAGCAGCTTAGACGCGTCATGGCGGGGTGGCTACACCTTC.

Only one count was recorded for this clone. This chain's CDR3 is CASSSDWGDYEQYF. The DNA of the CDR3 is TGCGCCAGCAGCTCCGACTGGGGGGATTACGAGCAGTACTTC. The rearrangement links TRBV5-1 to TRBJ2-7; D might be TRBD2 (6 bases). The CDR3 contains 14 residues. V lost 3 bases to trimming and J lost 4 bases, with 14 bases between them. Per germline, CDR1 SGHRS and CDR2 YFSETQ.

The V gene is TRBV7-2, the J gene TRBJ1-1; D call uncertain. The CDR3 is 14 residues long. The germline V gene has CDR1 SGHTA and CDR2 FQGNSA. The V gene lost 0 bases and the J gene lost 5 bases, with 10 bases spanning the gap. This CDR3 reads CASSLAGGETEAFF. As DNA, the CDR3 is TGTGCCAGCAGCTTAGCAGGAGGTGAGACTGAAGCTTTCTTT.

The chain joins TRBV4-1 to TRBJ2-5; 10 nucleotides line up with TRBD2. V dropped 0 bases and J dropped 1; count of bases not matched to a gene: 11. The CDR3 spans 19 residues. Germline V gene lookup returns CDR1 MGHRA and CDR2 YSYEKL. The CDR3: CASSQEITAASGSQETQYF. The CDR3 DNA follows: TGCGCCAGCAGCCAAGAGATTACGGCGGCTAGCGGGAGCCAAGAGACCCAGTACTTC.

The V gene is TRBV20-1, the J gene TRBJ2-7; weak D call: TRBD2 (5 bases). The CDR3 length is 14 residues. V was pared by 3 bases and J by 4 bases, with 16 bases between. CDR1 and CDR2 (germline): DFQATT, SNEGSKA (reference sequence). CDR3 sequence: CSASTLGKEYEQYF. DNA of the CDR3: TGCAGTGCTAGTACACTAGGGAAGGAGTACGAGCAGTACTTC.

The chain has TRBV3-1 (or the pseudogene TRBV3-2) and TRBJ1-1, with 7 bases aligning to TRBD1. The CDR3 is made up of 15 amino acids. Germline V gene lookup returns CDR1 LGHDT and CDR2 YNNKEL (reference sequence). With V trimmed by 2 bases and J by 1 base, 4 bases remained unmatched. Written as DNA, the CDR3 is TGTGCCAGCAGCCAATGGGACAGACAGAACACTGAAGCTTTCTTT. As protein: CASSQWDRQNTEAFF.

The chain joins TRBV3-1 (or the pseudogene TRBV3-2) to TRBJ2-7, with 13 bases matching TRBD2. Germline V gene lookup returns CDR1 LGHDT and CDR2 YNNKEL (reference sequence). V shed 4 bases and J 2 bases; nucleotides not matched to a gene: 5. The CDR3 has 16 amino acids. CDR3 sequence reads: CASSLTTSGRPYEQYF. In DNA form, the CDR3 reads TGTGCCAGCAGCCTCACGACTAGCGGGAGGCCCTACGAGCAGTACTTC.